This TCR beta chain was captured in a study of neurological immune-mediated disorders. Via MiXCR, TCRdb re-called the 5' RACE reads, giving one row per CDR3 protein. The top ten clones hold approximately 3.1% of a sample with tens of thousands of distinct CDR3 sequences, under 4.5% of them seen once. This clonotype was counted many times. What it binds is unknown. Study conclusions and caveats: The absence of any CDR3 amino acid sequence shared by expanded clones across subjects suggests that repertoires were private in all groups.

CDR1 is SQVTM, CDR2 ANQGSEA, per germline. This CDR3 contains 14 residues. V was clipped by 4 bases and J by 1 base; unmatched bases: 5. What was sequenced was PBMCs. The receptor was isolated from a woman aged 30 to 39 with multiple sclerosis. The J gene is TRBJ1-1, the V gene TRBV29-1; 8 positions match TRBD1. For the CDR3, the DNA is TGCAGCGTTGCCCCGACAGGGGCGAACACTGAAGCTTTCTTT. It yields the protein CSVAPTGANTEAFF.